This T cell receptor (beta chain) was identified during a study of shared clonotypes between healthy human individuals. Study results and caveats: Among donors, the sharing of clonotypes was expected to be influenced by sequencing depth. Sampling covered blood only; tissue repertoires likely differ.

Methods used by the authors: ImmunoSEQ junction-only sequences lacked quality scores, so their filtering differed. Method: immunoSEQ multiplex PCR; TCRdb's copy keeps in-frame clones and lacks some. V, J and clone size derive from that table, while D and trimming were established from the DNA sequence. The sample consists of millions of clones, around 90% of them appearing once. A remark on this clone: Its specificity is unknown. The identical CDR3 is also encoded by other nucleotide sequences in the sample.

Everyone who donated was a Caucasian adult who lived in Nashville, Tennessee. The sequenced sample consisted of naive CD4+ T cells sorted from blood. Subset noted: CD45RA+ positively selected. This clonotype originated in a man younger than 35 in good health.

The CDR3 region is CASSDDRVTDTQYF. The CDR3, as DNA: TGTGCCAGCAGTGATGACAGGGTCACAGATACGCAGTATTTT. The rearrangement links TRBV2 to TRBJ2-3; 7 nucleotides align to TRBD1. The CDR3 is 14 residues long. Germline lookup yields CDR1 SNHLY and CDR2 FYNNEI. V lost 3 bases to trimming and J lost 2 bases; unmatched junction nucleotides: 2.